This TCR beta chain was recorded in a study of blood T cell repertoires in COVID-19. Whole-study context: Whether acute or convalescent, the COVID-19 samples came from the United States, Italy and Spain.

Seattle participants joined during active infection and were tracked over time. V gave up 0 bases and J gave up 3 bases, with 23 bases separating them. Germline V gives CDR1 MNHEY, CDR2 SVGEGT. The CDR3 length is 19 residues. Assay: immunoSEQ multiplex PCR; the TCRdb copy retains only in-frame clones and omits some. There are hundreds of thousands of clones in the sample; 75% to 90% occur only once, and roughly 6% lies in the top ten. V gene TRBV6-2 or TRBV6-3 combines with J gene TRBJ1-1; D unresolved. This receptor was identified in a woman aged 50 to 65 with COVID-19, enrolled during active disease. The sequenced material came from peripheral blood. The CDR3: CASSYSRVRVAGSYTEAFF. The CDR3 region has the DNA TGTGCCAGCAGTTACTCGAGGGTGAGAGTAGCGGGGTCTTACACTGAAGCTTTCTTT.